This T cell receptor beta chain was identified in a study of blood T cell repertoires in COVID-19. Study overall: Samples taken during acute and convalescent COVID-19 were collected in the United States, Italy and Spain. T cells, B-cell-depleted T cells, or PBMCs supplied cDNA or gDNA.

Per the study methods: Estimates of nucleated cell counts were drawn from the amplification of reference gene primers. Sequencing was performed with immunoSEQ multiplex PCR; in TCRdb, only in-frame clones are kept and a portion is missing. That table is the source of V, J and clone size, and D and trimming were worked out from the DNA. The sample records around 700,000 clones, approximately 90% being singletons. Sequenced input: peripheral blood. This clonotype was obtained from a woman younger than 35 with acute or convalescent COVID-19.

CDR3 residues: CASRTPGGEQYF. The DNA of the CDR3 is TGTGCAAGTCGCACCCCCGGCGGGGAGCAGTACTTC. V is TRBV12-2 and J is TRBJ2-7; the table's D call, TRBD2, was not checked against the DNA. TRBV12-2 corresponds to a pseudogene. The CDR3 has 12 amino acids.